This TCR beta chain came from a study of blood T cell repertoires in COVID-19. Per the authors' pipeline: Cell counts per sample came from amplifying reference gene primers. The table came from immunoSEQ multiplex PCR; TCRdb's copy has only in-frame clones and leaves some out. That table furnishes V, J and clone size, whereas the DNA furnished D and trimming. The sample holds around 200,000 clones; 80% to 90% are singletons and the top ten take 10%. The CDR3 is 16 residues long. Losses at the gene ends were 6 bases for V and 4 bases for J; bases not matched to a gene: 7. CDR1 is KGHSH and CDR2 is LQKENI in the germline V gene.

This sequence was found in a young man with acute COVID-19. V and J are TRBV18 and TRBJ1-6; 9 nucleotides agree with TRBD1. The sample was PBMCs or T cells enriched from blood (not recorded which). CDR3 loop: CASSPDRGGYNSPLHF. DNA for the CDR3: TGTGCCAGCTCTCCGGACAGGGGAGGGTATAATTCACCCCTCCACTTT.